The T cell receptor (beta chain) under discussion was sequenced for a study of T cell responses to AZD1222 COVID-19 vaccine. The overall study: Combined were second doses at about 4 or about 12 weeks. Overall study results and limits: The study found vaccine-associated CD4 TCRs spanning spike, dominant at 160-218 and 743-854. After the peak T cell response, and only then, were repertoires sampled.

As concerns this clone: Its target is unknown.

Clones were sequenced by immunoSEQ multiplex PCR, and TCRdb holds only the in-frame ones, with some missing. This repertoire shows about 150,000 clones, around 88% found once; its top ten account for less than 2.5%. The CDR3 sequence is 17 residues long. V lost 1 base, J lost 5 bases, and 13 bases stayed unmatched. Germline V gene data show CDR1 as LNHDA and CDR2 as SQIVND (reference sequence). The clonotype originates from an adult in good health. The chain has TRBV19 and TRBJ1-2; TRBD1 aligns across 7 bases. Sequencing was performed on peripheral blood, taken on day 0 of AZD1222 vaccination. In DNA, the CDR3 is TGTGCCAGTAGTATAGTGCGAGGGGACAGAGGATCGTATGGCTACACCTTC. Its translation is CASSIVRGDRGSYGYTF.